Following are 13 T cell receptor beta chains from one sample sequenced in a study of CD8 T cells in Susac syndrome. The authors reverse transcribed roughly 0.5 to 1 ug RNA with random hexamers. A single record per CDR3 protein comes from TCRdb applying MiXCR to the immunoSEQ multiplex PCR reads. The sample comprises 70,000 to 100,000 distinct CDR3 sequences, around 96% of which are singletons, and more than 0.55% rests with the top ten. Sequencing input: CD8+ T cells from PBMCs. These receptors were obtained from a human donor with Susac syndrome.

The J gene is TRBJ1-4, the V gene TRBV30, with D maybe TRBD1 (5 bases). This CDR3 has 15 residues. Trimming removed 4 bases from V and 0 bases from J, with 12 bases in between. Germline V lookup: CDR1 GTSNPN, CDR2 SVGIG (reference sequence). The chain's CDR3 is CAWTKTAATNEKLFF. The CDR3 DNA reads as TGTGCCTGGACTAAGACAGCAGCAACTAATGAAAAACTGTTTTTT.

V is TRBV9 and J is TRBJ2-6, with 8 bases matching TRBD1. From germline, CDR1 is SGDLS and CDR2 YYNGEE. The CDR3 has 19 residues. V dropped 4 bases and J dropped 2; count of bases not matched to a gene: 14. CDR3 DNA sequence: TGTGCCAGCAGCCCTCAACCAGGGGGCGCACAGGCTGGGGCCAACGTCCTGACTTTC. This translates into CASSPQPGGAQAGANVLTF. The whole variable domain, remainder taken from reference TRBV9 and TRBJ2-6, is DSGVTQTPKHLITATGQRVTLRCSPRSGDLSVYWYQQSLDQGLQFLIQYYNGEERAKGNILERFSAQQFPDLHSELNLSSLELGDSALYFCASSPQPGGAQAGANVLTFGAGSRLTVL.

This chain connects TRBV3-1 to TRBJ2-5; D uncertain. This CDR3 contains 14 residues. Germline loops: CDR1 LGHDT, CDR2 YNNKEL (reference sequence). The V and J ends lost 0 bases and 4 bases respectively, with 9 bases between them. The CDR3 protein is CASSQETRGETQYF. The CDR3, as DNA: TGTGCCAGCAGCCAAGAAACGCGTGGAGAGACCCAGTACTTC.

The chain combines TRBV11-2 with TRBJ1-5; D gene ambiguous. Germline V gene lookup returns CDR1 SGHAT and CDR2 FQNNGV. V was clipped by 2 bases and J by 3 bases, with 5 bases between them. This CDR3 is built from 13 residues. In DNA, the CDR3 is TGTGCCAGCAGCTTACAGCACAATCAGCCCCAGCATTTT. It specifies CASSLQHNQPQHF.

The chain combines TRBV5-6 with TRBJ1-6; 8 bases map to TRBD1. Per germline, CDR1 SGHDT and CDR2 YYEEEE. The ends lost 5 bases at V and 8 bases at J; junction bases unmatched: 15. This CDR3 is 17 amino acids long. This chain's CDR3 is CASRPGTVTGGYSPLHF. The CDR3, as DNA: TGTGCCAGCAGGCCCGGTACCGTCACAGGGGGATATTCACCCCTCCACTTT.

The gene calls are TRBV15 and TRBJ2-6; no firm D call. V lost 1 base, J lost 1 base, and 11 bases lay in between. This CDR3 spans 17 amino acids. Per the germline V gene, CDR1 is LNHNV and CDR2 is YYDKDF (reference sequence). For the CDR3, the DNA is TGTGCCACCAGCAGAGGCCGCACGGTTTCTGGGGCCAACGTCCTGACTTTC. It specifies CATSRGRTVSGANVLTF.

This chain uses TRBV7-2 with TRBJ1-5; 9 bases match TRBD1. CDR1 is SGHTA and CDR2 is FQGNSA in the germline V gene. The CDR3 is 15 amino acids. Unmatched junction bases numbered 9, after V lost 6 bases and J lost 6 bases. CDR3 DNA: TGTGCCAGCAGATGGACAGGGGAGGGCCGTCAGCCCCAGCATTTT. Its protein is CASRWTGEGRQPQHF.

CDR3 bases: TGCAGTGCTAGAGATGAGGGCACTGAAGCTTTCTTT. Protein sequence: CSARDEGTEAFF. The rearrangement uses TRBV20-1 and TRBJ1-1; D is unclear. Germline V gene data show CDR1 as DFQATT and CDR2 as SNEGSKA (reference sequence). Trimming stripped 0 bases from V and 4 bases from J, with 6 bases between. This CDR3 is 12 amino acids long.

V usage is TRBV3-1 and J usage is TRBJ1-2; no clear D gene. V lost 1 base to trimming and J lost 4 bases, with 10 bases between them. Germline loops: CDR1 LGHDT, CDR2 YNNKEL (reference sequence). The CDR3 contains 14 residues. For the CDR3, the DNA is TGTGCCAGCAGCCAAGGAAGCTTCAGCTATGGCTACACCTTC. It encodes CASSQGSFSYGYTF.

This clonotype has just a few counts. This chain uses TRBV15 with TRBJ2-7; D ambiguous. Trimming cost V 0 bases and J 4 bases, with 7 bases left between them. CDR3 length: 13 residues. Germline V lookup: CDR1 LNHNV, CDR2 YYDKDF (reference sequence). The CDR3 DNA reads TGTGCCACCAGCAGAGATATGAGTTACGAGCAGTACTTC. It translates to CATSRDMSYEQYF.

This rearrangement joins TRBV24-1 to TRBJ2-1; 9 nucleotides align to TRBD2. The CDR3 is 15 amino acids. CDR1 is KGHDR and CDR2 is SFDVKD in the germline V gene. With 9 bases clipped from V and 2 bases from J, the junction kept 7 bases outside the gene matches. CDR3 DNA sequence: TGTGCCACCGGAGCGGGGGGCCTCCCCTACAATGAGCAGTTCTTC. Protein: CATGAGGLPYNEQFF.

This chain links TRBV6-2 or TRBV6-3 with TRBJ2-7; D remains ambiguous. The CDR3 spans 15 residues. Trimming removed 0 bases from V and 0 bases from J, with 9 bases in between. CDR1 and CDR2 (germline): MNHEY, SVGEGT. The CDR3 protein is CASSYSERSSYEQYF. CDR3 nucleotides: TGTGCCAGCAGTTACTCTGAACGGAGCTCCTACGAGCAGTACTTC.

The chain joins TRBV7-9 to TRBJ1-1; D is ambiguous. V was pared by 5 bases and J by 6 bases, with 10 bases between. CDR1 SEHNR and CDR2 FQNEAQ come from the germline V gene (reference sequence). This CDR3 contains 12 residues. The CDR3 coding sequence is TGTGCCAGCAGCCCGGCAGTACCTGAAGCTTTCTTT. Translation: CASSPAVPEAFF. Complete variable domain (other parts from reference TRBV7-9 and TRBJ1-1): DTGVSQNPRHKITKRGQNVTFRCDPISEHNRLYWYRQTLGQGPEFLTYFQNEAQLEKSRLLSDRFSAERPKGSFSTLEIQRTEQGDSAMYLCASSPAVPEAFFGQGTRLTVV.